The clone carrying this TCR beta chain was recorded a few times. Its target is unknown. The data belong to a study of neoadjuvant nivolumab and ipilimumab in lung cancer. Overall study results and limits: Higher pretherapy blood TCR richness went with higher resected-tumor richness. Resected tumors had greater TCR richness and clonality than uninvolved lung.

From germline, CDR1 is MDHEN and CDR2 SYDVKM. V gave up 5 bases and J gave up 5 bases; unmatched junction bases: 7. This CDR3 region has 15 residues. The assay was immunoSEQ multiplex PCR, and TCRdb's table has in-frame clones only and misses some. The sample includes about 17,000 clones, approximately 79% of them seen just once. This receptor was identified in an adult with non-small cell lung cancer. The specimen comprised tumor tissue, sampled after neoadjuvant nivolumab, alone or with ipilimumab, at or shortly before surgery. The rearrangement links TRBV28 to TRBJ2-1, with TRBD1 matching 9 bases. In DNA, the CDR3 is TGTGCCAGCAGTCCGGGACAGGGTTATAACAATGAGCAGTTCTTC. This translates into CASSPGQGYNNEQFF.